This TCR beta chain was obtained from a study of OX40 agonist ivuxolimab in advanced cancers. Study details: The dose of intravenous ivuxolimab that patients received every 2 weeks ranged from 0.01 to 10 mg/kg. Partial responses occurred in Three dose-escalation patients, one with hepatocellular carcinoma and two with cutaneous melanoma. Study results and limitations: Both blood CD4+ and CD8+ T cells showed clonal growth by week 6 at 0.1 to 3.0 mg/kg.

Method: immunoSEQ multiplex PCR; TCRdb's copy keeps in-frame clones and lacks some. The profile shows under 70,000 clones, more than 75% of them singletons. The CDR3 is made up of 13 amino acids. Germline V gives CDR1 MNHEY, CDR2 SVGAGI. V lost 5 bases, J lost 5 bases, and 12 bases lay in between. This clone was seen only a few times. Its antigen is as yet unknown. Excluded were patients having autoimmune disease history or systemic immunosuppression. This chain connects TRBV6-5 to TRBJ1-1, with TRBD1 as a possible D gene (5 bases). The input for sequencing was CD4+ or CD8+ T cells sorted from blood, taken in a trial of the OX40 agonist ivuxolimab. The source of this sequence is an adult with an advanced solid tumor such as melanoma, head and neck, liver or kidney cancer. The CDR3, as DNA: TGTGCCAGCAGTCGGGACTCAGGGACTGAAGCTTTCTTT. This sequence encodes CASSRDSGTEAFF.